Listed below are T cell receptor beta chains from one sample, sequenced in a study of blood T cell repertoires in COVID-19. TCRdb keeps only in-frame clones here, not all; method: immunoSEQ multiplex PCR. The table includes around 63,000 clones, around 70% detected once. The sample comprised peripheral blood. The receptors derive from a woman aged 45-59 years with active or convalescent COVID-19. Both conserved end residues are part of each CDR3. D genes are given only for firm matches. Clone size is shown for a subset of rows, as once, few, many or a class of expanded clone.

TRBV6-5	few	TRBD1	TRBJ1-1	TGTGCCAGCAGTTACGACAGGGGAAGAACTGAAGCTTTCTTT	CASSYDRGRTEAFF
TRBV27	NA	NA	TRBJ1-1	TGTGCCAGCAGTTCGTCCTTTGAAGCTTTCTTT	CASSSSFEAFF
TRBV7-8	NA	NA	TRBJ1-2	TGTGCCAGCAGTTCGGCGGGTTTGAGTTACACCTTC	CASSSAGLSYTF
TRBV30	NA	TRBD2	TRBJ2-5	TGTGCCTCCAGCGGGAGGATGCGAGAGACCCAGTACTTC	CASSGRMRETQYF
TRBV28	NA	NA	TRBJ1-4	TGTGCCAGCAGTACGGGAGGTACAACTAATGAAAAACTGTTTTTT	CASSTGGTTNEKLFF
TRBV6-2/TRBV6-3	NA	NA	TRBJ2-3	TGTGCCAGCAGTTACTCGACGGCGGGAACGGATACGCAGTATTTT	CASSYSTAGTDTQYF
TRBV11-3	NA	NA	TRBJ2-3	TGTGCCAGCAGCTTACAAGTTGAGTCAGATACGCAGTATTTT	CASSLQVESDTQYF
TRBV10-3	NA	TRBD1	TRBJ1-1	TGTGCCATCAGTGCCGCCGGGACAGAGGTCGCCGAAGCTTTCTTT	CAISAAGTEVAEAFF
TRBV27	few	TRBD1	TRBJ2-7	TGTGCCAGCAGTTTACGACAGGGGTTCGCCTACGAGCAGTACTTC	CASSLRQGFAYEQYF
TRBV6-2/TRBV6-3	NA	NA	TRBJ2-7	TGTGCCAGCAGTTACAACAGGGGGAGGGCCAGCTCCTACGAGCAGTACTTC	CASSYNRGRASSYEQYF
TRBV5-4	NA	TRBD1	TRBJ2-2	TGTGCCAGCAGCTCAGGACAGGGCAGGCGGAGCGGGGAGCTGTTTTTT	CASSSGQGRRSGELFF
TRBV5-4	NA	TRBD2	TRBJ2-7	TGTGCCAGCAGCGCGACTAGCACACACTACGAGCAGTACTTC	CASSATSTHYEQYF
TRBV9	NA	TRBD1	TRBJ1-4	TGTGCCAGCAGCCTGACAGGGGTTGGAGAAAAACTGTTTTTT	CASSLTGVGEKLFF
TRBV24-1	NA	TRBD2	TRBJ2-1	TGTGCCACCAGTGGCGGGACTAGCGGGAGTAATTATGAGCAGTTCTTC	CATSGGTSGSNYEQFF
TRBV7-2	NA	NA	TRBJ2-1	TGTGCCAGCAGCTTAGGGTTTGGGACTTACAATGAGCAGTTCTTC	CASSLGFGTYNEQFF
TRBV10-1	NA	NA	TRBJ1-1	TGCGCCAGCAGTGTTTCGGGGGTCGCTGAAGCTTTCTTT	CASSVSGVAEAFF
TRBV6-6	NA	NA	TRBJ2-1	TGTGCCAGCAGTTTCCGGGACTTGTTTTACAATGAGCAGTTCTTC	CASSFRDLFYNEQFF
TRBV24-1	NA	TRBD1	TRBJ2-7	TGTGCCACCAGTGATCGGACAGGGAGCTCCTACGAGCAGTACTTC	CATSDRTGSSYEQYF